This TCR beta chain is from a study of tumor and adjacent non-tumor tissue in lung cancer. Whole-study context: The cohort had approximately 12 adenocarcinoma, a couple of squamous cell and 1 small cell patients.

The CDR3 covers 13 residues. CDR1 and CDR2 (germline): MNHEY, SVGEGT. RNA was extracted from bulk tissue without any cell sorting. More than 3 cm separated this lung sample from the edge of the tumor. Donors were chemotherapy-naive, newly diagnosed lung cancer surgical patients in China, August–late 2014. General study findings and limits: Top 100 clones took a larger repertoire share in normal lung. Shorter survival was associated with higher TCR diversity in tumors.

The library came from three nested PCR rounds adapted from ARM-PCR protocols. MiXCR, run by TCRdb on the multiplex PCR reads, gives a single entry per CDR3 protein. There are approximately 53,000 distinct CDR3 sequences in the sample; 70% to 80% occur only once, and roughly 25% lies in the top ten. About this clonotype itself: Its antigen is not identified. At one end, the junction sequence differs from germline, possibly due to a read error.

The clonotype was recovered from a woman in her sixties with non-small cell lung cancer. Input material: distant non-tumor lung tissue. This chain connects TRBV6-2 or TRBV6-3 to TRBJ2-7; a possible D gene is TRBD1 (7 bases). CDR3: CARPRGTVYEQHF. The CDR3 DNA reads as TGTGCCAGACCACGCGGGACAGTCTACGAGCAGCACTTC.